This TCR beta chain was identified during a study of cytomegalovirus exposure and HLA in healthy donors. Trimming removed 0 bases at V and 1 base at J, with 7 bases between. CDR3 length: 15 amino acids. Looked up from germline, CDR1 is SGHRS and CDR2 is YFSETQ. The study ran its PCR with 60 Vbeta and 13 Jbeta primers. This table comes from immunoSEQ multiplex PCR, and its TCRdb copy is limited to in-frame clones, with some not included. The repertoire holds fewer than 150,000 clones, with around 80% as singletons. On this clone itself: No antigen is known for it.

Broader study findings: In terms of immune exposure information, only CMV serostatus was available.

This sequence was found in a middle-aged man in good health and CMV-seropositive. Material: PBMCs. This chain connects TRBV5-1 to TRBJ2-2; D gene ambiguous. In DNA, the CDR3 is TGCGCCAGCAGCTTGGACACTATGAACACCGGGGAGCTGTTTTTT. Translation gives CASSLDTMNTGELFF. Looking up the rest from reference TRBV5-1 and TRBJ2-2 gives the full variable domain: KAGVTQTPRYLIKTRGQQVTLSCSPISGHRSVSWYQQTPGQGLQFLFEYFSETQRNKGNFPGRFSGRQFSNSRSEMNVSTLELGDSALYLCASSLDTMNTGELFFGEGSRLTVL.